The 19 T cell receptor beta chains below all came from one sample that was sequenced in a study of B cell selection in AIRE deficiency (dated by TCRdb to between 2019 and 2020). Regulatory T cells were sorted as CD4+CD25hiCD127low/negative cells. The library was produced with the immunoSEQ multiplex PCR assay. TCRdb carries this immuneACCESS record with in-frame sequences only. Its versions omit some clonotypes, under half of them owing to an unresolved V gene in the studies checked, with the rest unexplained. The sample contains 20,000 to 25,000 clones, approximately 94% of them found a single time. Just under 2% of the sample goes to the ten largest clones. Sequencing input: Tregs sorted from PBMCs. The source of these receptors is a human donor with AIRE deficiency.

The CDR3 region has the DNA TGTGCCACCATGAACTACAACACCGGGGAGCTGTTTTTT. This sequence encodes CATMNYNTGELFF. The J gene is TRBJ2-2, the V gene TRBV15, with D hard to call. CDR1 is LNHNV, CDR2 YYDKDF, per germline (reference sequence). This CDR3 has 13 amino acids. V was shortened by 7 bases and J by 2 bases, with 8 bases between the two germline ends. Using reference TRBV15 and TRBJ2-2 for the parts outside the CDR3, the full variable domain is DAMVIQNPRYQVTQFGKPVTLSCSQTLNHNVMYWYQQKSSQAPKLLFHYYDKDFNNEADTPDNFQSRRPNTSFCFLDIRSPGLGDTAMYLCATMNYNTGELFFGEGSRLTVL.

With regard to this clone: One end of the junction is discordant with germline, which a read error may explain. The genes are TRBV4-1 and TRBJ2-1; 10 positions agree with TRBD2. Germline V gene lookup returns CDR1 MGHRA and CDR2 YSYEKL. The CDR3 runs to 16 residues. As DNA, the CDR3 is TGCGCCAGCAGACAAGAGGTGGCTAGCGGGAGAGATGAGCAGTTCTTC. Protein: CASRQEVASGRDEQFF.

This chain uses TRBV27 with TRBJ1-1, with a tentative D call TRBD1 (6 bases). Germline V gene lookup returns CDR1 MNHEY and CDR2 SMNVEV (reference sequence). This CDR3 region has 13 residues. V lost 3 bases and J 9 bases, leaving 14 bases between the germline ends. The CDR3 DNA sequence: TGTGCCAGCAGTTTCTCGGGGGCCTCAAAAGCTTTCTTT. It specifies CASSFSGASKAFF.

The rearrangement joins TRBV28 to TRBJ2-1; TRBD2 matches 9 bases. The length of the CDR3 is 13 residues. CDR1 is MDHEN and CDR2 is SYDVKM in the germline V gene. J was trimmed by 9 bases and V by 4 bases; bases with no gene match: 4. For the CDR3, the DNA is TGTGCCAGCAGTTGGCGCGGGAGGGGTGAGCAGTTCTTC. It yields the protein CASSWRGRGEQFF.

The chain employs TRBV20-1 and TRBJ2-1, with D hard to call. This CDR3 contains 9 residues. Per the germline V gene, CDR1 is DFQATT and CDR2 is SNEGSKA (reference sequence). Trimming took 3 bases from V and 9 from J, leaving 3 bases between them. CDR3 in amino acids: CSARSEQFF. CDR3 sequence (DNA): TGCAGTGCTAGGAGTGAGCAGTTCTTC.

The chain has TRBV6-5 and TRBJ1-1, with no clear D. CDR3 size: 13 residues. V was cut by 8 bases and J by 8 bases, with 18 bases left in between. Per the germline V gene, CDR1 is MNHEY and CDR2 is SVGAGI. The CDR3 DNA is TGTGCCAGCCAGGACCGGATGACCCGAGAAGCTTTCTTT. Translated, it gives CASQDRMTREAFF.

V is TRBV5-1 and J is TRBJ2-7, with D tentatively TRBD2 (5 bases). Germline CDR1 SGHRS, CDR2 YFSETQ. The V gene lost 4 bases and the J gene lost 7 bases, with 15 bases spanning the gap. The CDR3 has 13 amino acids. The CDR3 DNA is TGCGCCAGCAGCCCCCTGTGGGCGGGTGAGCAGTACTTC. Protein product: CASSPLWAGEQYF.

CDR3 nucleotide sequence: TGTGCAAGTCGCTTAGTTTTGCGGGACCATCAGGACACCGGGGAGCTGTTTTTT. Amino acid sequence: CASRLVLRDHQDTGELFF. The V and J genes are TRBV12-2 and TRBJ2-2; the table gives TRBD2 as D, unverified against the DNA. TRBV12-2 is a pseudogene. The CDR3 runs to 18 residues.

This clone was seen only once. CDR3 residues: CSVAYRSYHEQYF. The CDR3 coding sequence is TGCAGCGTTGCTTACAGGTCGTACCACGAGCAGTACTTC. The rearrangement uses TRBV29-1 and TRBJ2-7; tentative D call: TRBD1 (5 bases). Trimming cost V 4 bases and J 5 bases, with 15 bases left between them. Germline CDR1 SQVTM, CDR2 ANQGSEA. The CDR3 has 13 residues.

This chain uses TRBV27 with TRBJ2-7; 10 bases agree with TRBD2. V was pared by 6 bases and J by 0 bases, with 5 bases of the junction left unmatched. The CDR3 consists of 15 residues. The germline V gene encodes CDR1 MNHEY and CDR2 SMNVEV (reference sequence). The CDR3 protein is CASRAGTSDSYEQYF. DNA of the CDR3: TGTGCCAGCAGGGCCGGGACTAGCGACTCCTACGAGCAGTACTTC.

The gene calls are TRBV5-1 and TRBJ2-5, with 7 bases identical to TRBD1. The germline CDR1 and CDR2 sequences are SGHRS and YFSETQ. The ends lost 5 bases at V and 4 bases at J; junction bases unmatched: 5. The CDR3 runs 13 residues. The CDR3 sequence: CASRMNRGETQYF. DNA for the CDR3: TGCGCCAGCAGAATGAACAGGGGAGAGACCCAGTACTTC.

This chain links TRBV7-9 with TRBJ1-1; D possibly corresponds to TRBD1 (5 bases). This CDR3 region has 14 residues. Trimming left V 0 bases short and J 5 bases short, with 10 bases between. The germline gives CDR1 SEHNR, CDR2 FQNEAQ (reference sequence). This chain's CDR3 is CASSLAGVRTEAFF. The CDR3 DNA follows: TGTGCCAGCAGCTTAGCGGGGGTACGGACTGAAGCTTTCTTT. Full variable domain (remainder filled in from reference TRBV7-9 and TRBJ1-1): DTGVSQNPRHKITKRGQNVTFRCDPISEHNRLYWYRQTLGQGPEFLTYFQNEAQLEKSRLLSDRFSAERPKGSFSTLEIQRTEQGDSAMYLCASSLAGVRTEAFFGQGTRLTVV.

The V call is TRBV5-6, the J call TRBJ1-5; a possible D gene is TRBD1 (6 bases). Germline assignment: CDR1 SGHDT and CDR2 YYEEEE. This CDR3 is built from 14 residues. V gave up 0 bases and J gave up 3 bases, with 7 bases separating them. The chain's CDR3 is CASSLGQDNQPQHF. The CDR3 DNA reads TGTGCCAGCAGCTTGGGACAGGACAATCAGCCCCAGCATTTT. Variable domain in full (rest from reference TRBV5-6 and TRBJ1-5): DAGVTQSPTHLIKTRGQQVTLRCSPKSGHDTVSWYQQALGQGPQFIFQYYEEEERQRGNFPDRFSGHQFPNYSSELNVNALLLGDSALYLCASSLGQDNQPQHFGDGTRLSIL.

This chain joins TRBV6-5 and TRBJ2-2; no clear D gene. In germline, CDR1 is MNHEY, CDR2 SVGAGI. This CDR3 contains 15 residues. V shed 1 base and J shed 1 base, with 7 bases lying between them. This chain's CDR3 is CASSYWSENTGELFF. The CDR3 DNA is TGTGCCAGCAGTTACTGGTCCGAGAACACCGGGGAGCTGTTTTTT.

The chain recombines TRBV30 with TRBJ2-5; D is uncertain. The germline gives CDR1 GTSNPN, CDR2 SVGIG (reference sequence). Trimming left V 1 base short and J 0 bases short, with 9 bases between. The CDR3 has 14 residues. DNA for the CDR3: TGTGCCTGGAGTGCCGACACCGACCAAGAGACCCAGTACTTC. Translating gives CAWSADTDQETQYF.

The chain has TRBV7-2 and TRBJ1-1; the D is unclear. The CDR3 is made up of 13 amino acids. Germline V lookup: CDR1 SGHTA, CDR2 FQGNSA. Deletions cut 5 bases from V and 6 bases from J, with 13 bases between. CDR3 nucleotides: TGTGCCAGCAGCACTAGCGCGGGCGCTGAAGCTTTCTTT. Residues: CASSTSAGAEAFF.

This chain connects TRBV4-1 to TRBJ1-1, with a tentative D call TRBD1 (5 bases). Germline loops: CDR1 MGHRA, CDR2 YSYEKL. With 1 base removed from V and 3 bases from J, the gap between germline ends came to 12 bases. The length of the CDR3 is 15 residues. The CDR3 nucleotides are TGCGCCAGCAGCCAAGCTCGGGGGTTCTACACTGAAGCTTTCTTT. This codes for CASSQARGFYTEAFF.

This chain joins TRBV19 and TRBJ1-2; TRBD1 aligns across 8 bases. CDR1 and CDR2 (germline): LNHDA, SQIVND (reference sequence). V lost 5 bases and J lost 4; bases outside the gene matches: 18. CDR3 size: 18 residues. CDR3 bases: TGTGCCAGTAGTGCCAGGTTCTATCCGGGACAGGACCTCTATGGCTACACCTTC. Translating it yields CASSARFYPGQDLYGYTF.

The gene calls are TRBV5-6 and TRBJ1-1; D remains ambiguous. Germline loops: CDR1 SGHDT, CDR2 YYEEEE. Trimming took off 2 bases at V and 1 base at J, with 9 bases between the two ends. The CDR3 extends over 14 amino acids. The CDR3 here is CASSLPLANTEAFF. The CDR3 DNA reads as TGTGCCAGCAGCTTACCCCTCGCGAACACTGAAGCTTTCTTT. Full variable domain (missing parts from reference TRBV5-6 and TRBJ1-1): DAGVTQSPTHLIKTRGQQVTLRCSPKSGHDTVSWYQQALGQGPQFIFQYYEEEERQRGNFPDRFSGHQFPNYSSELNVNALLLGDSALYLCASSLPLANTEAFFGQGTRLTVV.